The T cell receptor (beta chain) described here comes from a study of blood T cells in healthy people across ages. The study's findings and limits: Higher diversity and more naive CD4+ cells were features of long-lived donors, compared to aged donors.

Then a second PCR, running roughly 6 to 11 cycles, was carried out with a sample-barcoded 5' primer and a J-beta primer mix. Using its own MiXCR run on the 5' RACE reads, TCRdb lists one record per CDR3 protein. The sample carries roughly 1.5 million distinct CDR3 sequences, approximately 43% recorded once. Trimming left V 1 base short and J 11 bases short, with 20 bases between. The CDR3 has 15 residues. Per germline, CDR1 SGHTA and CDR2 FQGNSA. This clonotype appeared a single time. Its antigen is not identified. This rearrangement joins TRBV7-2 to TRBJ2-5; the D gene is possibly TRBD2 (7 bases). Sequences were obtained from blood. This TCR was sampled from a woman between 18 and 30 years old in good health. The CDR3 is CASSLVGGLGNEQYF. The CDR3 DNA is TGTGCCAGCAGCTTAGTGGGGGGGCTAGGTAATGAGCAGTACTTC.